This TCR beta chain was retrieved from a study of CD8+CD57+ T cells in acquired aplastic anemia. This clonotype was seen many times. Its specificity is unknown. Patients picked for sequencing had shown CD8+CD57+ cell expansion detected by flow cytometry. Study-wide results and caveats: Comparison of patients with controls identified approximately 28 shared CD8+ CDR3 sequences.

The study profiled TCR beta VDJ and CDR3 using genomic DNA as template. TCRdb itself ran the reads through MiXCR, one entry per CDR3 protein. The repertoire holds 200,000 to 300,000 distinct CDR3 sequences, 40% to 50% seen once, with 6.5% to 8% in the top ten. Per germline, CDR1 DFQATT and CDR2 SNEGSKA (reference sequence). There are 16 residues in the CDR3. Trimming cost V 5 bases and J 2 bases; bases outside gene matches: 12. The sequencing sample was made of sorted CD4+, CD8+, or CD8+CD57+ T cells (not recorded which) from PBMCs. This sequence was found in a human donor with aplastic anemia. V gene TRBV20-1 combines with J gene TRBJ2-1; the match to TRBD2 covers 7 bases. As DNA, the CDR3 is TGCAGTGCTCCCCGGGGGGTGGGAGGGCCCTACAATGAGCAGTTCTTC. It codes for CSAPRGVGGPYNEQFF.